The clone carrying this T cell receptor beta chain was recorded many times. The J segment lost 4 bases and the V segment lost 7 bases, leaving 11 bases of the junction unmatched. CDR3 length: 15 amino acids. From germline, CDR1 is SGHRS and CDR2 YFSETQ. The sample belongs to a study of T cells after yellow fever vaccination. TCRdb itself ran the 5' RACE reads through MiXCR, one entry per CDR3 protein. The sample contains about 340,000 distinct CDR3 sequences, approximately 13% of which appear only once. The TCR was taken from a man between 18 and 29 years old who received the YFV17D yellow fever vaccine. The rearrangement uses TRBV5-1 and TRBJ2-7; 10 positions agree with TRBD1. The specimen comprised CD4+ T cells sorted from PBMCs, sampled 15 days after the yellow fever booster vaccination. The chain's CDR3 is CASARSGTGEYEQYF. CDR3 DNA: TGCGCCAGCGCCCGCTCCGGGACAGGGGAGTACGAGCAGTACTTC.